This T cell receptor (beta chain) is drawn from a study of identical twins. This clonotype was recorded at least ten times. Its target is not known. The authors used template switching to add a universal primer site and gave cDNA unique molecular identifiers. MiXCR, applied by TCRdb to the 5' RACE reads, yields one record per CDR3 protein. In the table there are about 100,000 distinct CDR3 sequences, about 6.1% of which are singletons. Whole-study findings and limits: Invariant MAIT and iNKT cells are populations that could partly confound zero-insertion analyses. Cord blood's abundant beta clonotypes had fewer insertions, unlike memory repertoires.

From germline, CDR1 is LGHDT and CDR2 YNNKEL (reference sequence). This CDR3 is built from 15 residues. The ends lost 5 bases at V and 8 bases at J; junction bases unmatched: 10. Sequencing was done on a sample of memory T cells sorted from blood. The chain has TRBV3-1 and TRBJ2-1, with 9 positions matching TRBD2. The sequence was obtained from a woman aged 45-65 years in good health. The CDR3 protein is CASSSGLAGVHEQFF. The CDR3 region has the DNA TGTGCCAGCAGCTCCGGGTTAGCGGGAGTACATGAGCAGTTCTTC.